Following are 5 T cell receptor beta chains from one sample sequenced in a study of cytomegalovirus exposure and HLA in healthy donors (dated by TCRdb to about 2017). The library was prepared using the immunoSEQ multiplex PCR assay. Held by TCRdb, this immuneACCESS table contains in-frame sequences only and omits some clones. Under half of the omission traces to an unresolved V gene where checked; the cause of the rest is unknown. The sample records hundreds of thousands of clones, approximately 86% of which are singletons. The top ten constitute around 1.2% of the sample. The sequencing sample was made of PBMCs. The receptors here all came from a woman in her 30s in good health and CMV-seropositive.

A note on this clone: It may be a read error: a sequence one base away is much more abundant. The CDR3 DNA follows: TGTGCCAGCAGGGAACTAGCGGGAGGCACAGATACGCAGTATTTT. Amino acids: CASRELAGGTDTQYF. This sequence joins TRBV6-5 and TRBJ2-3, with 11 bases matching TRBD2. CDR3 length: 15 amino acids. V lost 6 bases and J lost 1; bases outside the gene matches: 3. Germline CDR1 MNHEY, CDR2 SVGAGI.

This clone has a single count. The gene calls are TRBV6-6 and TRBJ2-1; 8 nucleotides align to TRBD2. CDR1 MNHNY and CDR2 SVGAGI come from the germline V gene (reference sequence). V gave up 5 bases and J gave up 10 bases; unmatched junction bases: 4. This CDR3 has 12 amino acids. The CDR3 here is CASSTRTSEQFF. In DNA, the CDR3 is TGTGCCAGCAGTACGCGGACTAGCGAGCAGTTCTTC.

This clone was seen a single time. The chain is built from TRBV5-4 and TRBJ2-7; possible D gene TRBD1, 5 bases. The V end lost 0 bases, the J end lost 2 bases, and 9 bases lay between the germline ends. CDR3 length: 14 residues. Germline V gene lookup returns CDR1 SGHNT and CDR2 YYREEE (reference sequence). The CDR3 region is CASSLGQQPYEQYF. The CDR3 DNA reads as TGTGCCAGCAGCTTGGGACAGCAGCCCTACGAGCAGTACTTC.

This chain uses TRBV28 with TRBJ1-2; TRBD1 matches 9 bases. The CDR3 contains 15 residues. J lost 13 bases, V lost 1 base, and 13 bases had no gene match. Germline-derived CDR1 and CDR2 are MDHEN and SYDVKM. CDR3 nucleotide sequence: TGTGCCAGCAGTTTATCGTCCCGGGACAGGGTTATTGGCACCTTC. Protein product: CASSLSSRDRVIGTF.

The chain joins TRBV19 to TRBJ1-5; D ambiguous. Germline lookup yields CDR1 LNHDA and CDR2 SQIVND (reference sequence). Trimming left V 8 bases short and J 0 bases short, with 11 bases between. The CDR3 totals 14 residues. DNA of the CDR3: TGTGCCAGTGAAATACAAGTTAGCAATCAGCCCCAGCATTTT. Amino acid sequence: CASEIQVSNQPQHF.